Following are 14 T cell receptor beta chains from one sample sequenced in a study of T-cell memory formation after mild COVID-19. MiXCR, applied by TCRdb to the 5' RACE reads, yields one record per CDR3 protein. The sample lists 150,000 to 200,000 distinct CDR3 sequences; about 14% were seen once. Input material: PBMCs or a T cell subset sorted from them (not recorded which). The receptor source for this set is an adult woman who had mild COVID-19 (a few samples of this study predate the infection). Cell type and time point are not known.

The rearrangement joins TRBV24-1 to TRBJ2-5; tentatively, D is TRBD2 (6 bases). The V and J ends lost 4 bases and 5 bases respectively, with 10 bases between them. The germline gives CDR1 KGHDR, CDR2 SFDVKD. The CDR3 spans 13 residues. This CDR3 reads CATSDPGRETQYF. The DNA of the CDR3 is TGTGCCACCAGTGACCCAGGGAGGGAGACCCAGTACTTC.

The rearrangement joins TRBV9 to TRBJ2-3; TRBD2 matches 16 bases. Looked up from germline, CDR1 is SGDLS and CDR2 is YYNGEE. CDR3 length equals 17 residues. V dropped 3 bases and J dropped 3; count of bases not matched to a gene: 4. Written as DNA, the CDR3 is TGTGCCAGCAGCGAGGGGACTAGCGGGGGGGTAACAGATACGCAGTATTTT. Translating gives CASSEGTSGGVTDTQYF.

There are a few counts of this clonotype. The rearrangement uses TRBV10-3 and TRBJ2-7; the D gene is possibly TRBD2 (6 bases). From germline, CDR1 is ENHRY and CDR2 SYGVKD. V lost 3 bases, J lost 0 bases, and 15 bases lay in between. The CDR3 runs 16 residues. In nucleotides, the CDR3 is TGTGCCATCAGTGATTCCTGGGAGGTTAGCTCCTACGAGCAGTACTTC. This translates into CAISDSWEVSSYEQYF.

The chain has TRBV19 and TRBJ2-5; D is unresolved. The CDR3 consists of 16 residues. Trimming stripped 0 bases from V and 1 base from J, with 12 bases between. CDR1 is LNHDA, CDR2 SQIVND, per germline (reference sequence). CDR3: CASSIDRAGFQETQYF. CDR3 sequence (DNA): TGTGCCAGTAGTATAGATCGAGCAGGATTCCAAGAGACCCAGTACTTC.

J is TRBJ1-3 and V is TRBV6-5; no definite D call. This CDR3 spans 14 amino acids. Germline V gene lookup returns CDR1 MNHEY and CDR2 SVGAGI. Trimming took 6 bases from V and 0 from J, leaving 9 bases between them. CDR3 protein: CASSTSDSGNTIYF. DNA of the CDR3: TGTGCCAGCAGCACGTCTGACTCTGGAAACACCATATATTTT.

V gene TRBV2 combines with J gene TRBJ1-2; D is unresolved. V shed 8 bases and J shed 4 bases, with 20 bases lying between them. This CDR3 has 15 amino acids. Germline V gene sequence: CDR1 SNHLY, CDR2 FYNNEI. The CDR3 loop is CASHQWAGGGYGYTF. The CDR3 nucleotides are TGTGCCAGCCACCAGTGGGCGGGCGGCGGCTATGGCTACACCTTC.

The rearrangement joins TRBV12-3 or TRBV12-4 to TRBJ1-1, with TRBD1 matching 7 bases. The CDR3 is 14 residues long. After removal of 3 bases from V and 9 bases from J, the junction contained 10 bases not matched to a gene. The chain's CDR3 is CASSFGTEEQKAFF. For the CDR3, the DNA is TGTGCCAGCAGTTTTGGGACAGAAGAACAAAAAGCTTTCTTT.

This clonotype came up a few times. The rearrangement links TRBV12-3 or TRBV12-4 to TRBJ2-5; 9 bases fit TRBD2. This CDR3 is built from 12 residues. Losses at the gene ends were 6 bases for V and 6 bases for J; bases not matched to a gene: 2. The CDR3 DNA is TGTGCCAGCAGCGGACTAGCGAAGACCCAGTACTTC. Translating it yields CASSGLAKTQYF.

The rearrangement joins TRBV20-1 to TRBJ2-3; 9 bases are a match to TRBD1. CDR3 length equals 16 residues. Germline V lookup: CDR1 DFQATT, CDR2 SNEGSKA (reference sequence). With 6 bases clipped from V and 3 bases from J, the junction kept 13 bases outside the gene matches. In DNA, the CDR3 is TGCAGTGCACAAACCCCGGGACAGGGATTTACAGATACGCAGTATTTT. Its protein is CSAQTPGQGFTDTQYF.

The V and J genes are TRBV7-8 and TRBJ2-1; 11 bases agree with TRBD2. Per germline, CDR1 SGHVS and CDR2 FQNEAQ. This CDR3 region has 20 residues. V was pared by 0 bases and J by 2 bases, with 12 bases of the junction left unmatched. In DNA, the CDR3 is TGTGCCAGCAGCTTAGCCCGAGTACTAGCGGGAGTGGGACCCTACAATGAGCAGTTCTTC. Translation gives CASSLARVLAGVGPYNEQFF.

This clonotype showed up many times. The V gene is TRBV7-9, the J gene TRBJ2-7; the D gene is possibly TRBD2 (6 bases). The CDR3 covers 14 residues. Trimming removed 5 bases from V and 0 bases from J, with 11 bases in between. Germline CDR1 SEHNR, CDR2 FQNEAQ (reference sequence). CDR3 DNA: TGTGCCAGCAGCCCCGGGAGATTCTCCTACGAGCAGTACTTC. Amino acids: CASSPGRFSYEQYF.

This clonotype was counted only a few times. The rearrangement links TRBV3-1 to TRBJ2-7, with a tentative D call TRBD1 (6 bases). V gave up 0 bases and J gave up 0 bases, with 9 bases separating them. The CDR3 sequence is 15 residues long. Germline CDR1 reads LGHDT; CDR2 reads YNNKEL (reference sequence). The CDR3, as DNA: TGTGCCAGCAGCCAAGATCCAGGGGACTCCTACGAGCAGTACTTC. As protein: CASSQDPGDSYEQYF.

V and J are TRBV7-9 and TRBJ2-7; 13 bases align to TRBD2. The V gene's germline CDR1 is SEHNR and CDR2 FQNEAQ (reference sequence). The CDR3 runs to 16 residues. Losses at the gene ends were 5 bases for V and 3 bases for J; bases not matched to a gene: 7. CDR3: CASSLQGLAGYYEQYF. CDR3 coding DNA: TGTGCCAGCAGCCTACAGGGACTAGCGGGATACTACGAGCAGTACTTC.

In its sample, this clonotype was seen a few times. This chain joins TRBV12-3 or TRBV12-4 and TRBJ1-1, with D possibly matching TRBD1 (5 bases). The CDR3 has 15 amino acids. Trimming removed 8 bases from V and 1 base from J, with 17 bases in between. CDR3 sequence: CASGIYGTGNTEAFF. The CDR3 region has the DNA TGTGCCAGCGGGATCTACGGCACAGGGAACACTGAAGCTTTCTTT.